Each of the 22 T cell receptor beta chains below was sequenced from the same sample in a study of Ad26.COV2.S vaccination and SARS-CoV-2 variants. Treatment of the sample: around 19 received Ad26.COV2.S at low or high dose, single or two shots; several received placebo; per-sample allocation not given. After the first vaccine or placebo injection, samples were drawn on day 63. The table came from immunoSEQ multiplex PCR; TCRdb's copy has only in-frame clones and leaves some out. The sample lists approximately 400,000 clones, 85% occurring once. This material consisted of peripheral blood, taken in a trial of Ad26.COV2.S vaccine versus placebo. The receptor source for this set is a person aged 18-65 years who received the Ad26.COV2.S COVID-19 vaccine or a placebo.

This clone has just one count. The CDR3 nucleotides are TGTGCCAGCAGCTTAGAGAACATTCAGTACTTC. Translated, it gives CASSLENIQYF. The genes are TRBV7-2 and TRBJ2-4; D call uncertain. Germline CDR1 SGHTA, CDR2 FQGNSA. Trimming took 1 base from V and 7 from J, leaving 2 bases between them. The CDR3 length is 11 residues.

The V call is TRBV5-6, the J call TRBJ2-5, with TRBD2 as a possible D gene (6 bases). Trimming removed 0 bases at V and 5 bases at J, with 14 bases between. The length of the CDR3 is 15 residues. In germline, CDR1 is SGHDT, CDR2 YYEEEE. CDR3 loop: CASSLGRGGWETQYF. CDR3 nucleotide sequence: TGTGCCAGCAGCTTGGGGCGCGGAGGGTGGGAGACCCAGTACTTC.

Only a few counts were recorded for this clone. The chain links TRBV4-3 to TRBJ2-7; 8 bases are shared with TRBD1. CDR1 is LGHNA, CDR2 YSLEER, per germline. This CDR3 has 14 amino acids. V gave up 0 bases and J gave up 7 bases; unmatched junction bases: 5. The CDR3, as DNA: TGCGCCAGCAGCCAAGATATAACAGGGGGTGAGCAGTACTTC. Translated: CASSQDITGGEQYF.

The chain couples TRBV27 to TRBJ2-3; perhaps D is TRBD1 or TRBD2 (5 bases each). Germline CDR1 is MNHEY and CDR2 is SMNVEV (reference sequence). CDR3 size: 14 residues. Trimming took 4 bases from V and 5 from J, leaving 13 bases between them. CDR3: CASSSSGTLDTQYF. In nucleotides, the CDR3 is TGTGCCAGCAGTTCGTCCGGGACCCTAGATACGCAGTATTTT.

The DNA for the CDR3 is TGCGCCAGCAGCTTAGACCTCGGGGGGCCCAAAAACATTCAGTACTTC. This encodes CASSLDLGGPKNIQYF. The rearrangement links TRBV5-1 to TRBJ2-4; D perhaps matches TRBD2 (7 bases). CDR3 length: 16 residues. Germline V gene sequence: CDR1 SGHRS, CDR2 YFSETQ. Trimming pared 2 bases from V and 2 bases from J, leaving 14 bases between.

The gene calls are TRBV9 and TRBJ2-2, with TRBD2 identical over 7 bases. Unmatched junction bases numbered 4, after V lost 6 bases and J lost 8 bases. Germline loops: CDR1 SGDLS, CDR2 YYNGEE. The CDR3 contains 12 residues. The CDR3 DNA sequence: TGTGCCAGCAAAAGTAGCGGGGGGGAGCTGTTTTTT. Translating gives CASKSSGGELFF.

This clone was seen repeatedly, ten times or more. This chain's CDR3 is CASSPGRGAGNEQFF. CDR3 bases: TGTGCCAGCAGCCCAGGGAGGGGAGCAGGCAATGAGCAGTTCTTC. The rearrangement joins TRBV6-2 or TRBV6-3 to TRBJ2-1; 7 bases align to TRBD2. From germline, CDR1 is MNHEY and CDR2 SVGEGT. V lost 6 bases to trimming and J lost 6 bases; unmatched junction nucleotides: 11. The CDR3 spans 15 residues.

CDR3 DNA sequence: TGTGCCAGCAGTCCCCAATACACCGGGGAGCTGTTTTTT. It codes for CASSPQYTGELFF. The chain is built from TRBV28 and TRBJ2-2; D is unclear. V lost 5 bases and J 3 bases, leaving 7 bases between the germline ends. The CDR3 spans 13 residues. The germline V gene encodes CDR1 MDHEN and CDR2 SYDVKM. Looking up the rest from reference TRBV28 and TRBJ2-2 gives the full variable domain: DVKVTQSSRYLVKRTGEKVFLECVQDMDHENMFWYRQDPGLGLRLIYFSYDVKMKEKGDIPEGYSVSREKKERFSLILESASTNQTSMYLCASSPQYTGELFFGEGSRLTVL.

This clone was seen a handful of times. The CDR3 is CASSRASGSLLLAYSNQPQHF. The CDR3 region has the DNA TGTGCCAGCAGTCGGGCATCGGGATCGCTTTTGCTGGCTTATAGCAATCAGCCCCAGCATTTT. The chain recombines TRBV28 with TRBJ1-5, with D unclear. Trimming shortened V by 5 bases and J by 0 bases, and 29 bases separated the two germline ends. The CDR3 extends over 21 amino acids. CDR1 is MDHEN and CDR2 is SYDVKM in the germline V gene.

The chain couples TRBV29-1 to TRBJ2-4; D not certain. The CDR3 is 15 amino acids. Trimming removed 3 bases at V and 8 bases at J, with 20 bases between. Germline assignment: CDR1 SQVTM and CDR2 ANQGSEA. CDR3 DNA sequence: TGCAGCGTTGAGGTAGGGTTTGACCAAAATCACATTCAGTACTTC. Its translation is CSVEVGFDQNHIQYF.

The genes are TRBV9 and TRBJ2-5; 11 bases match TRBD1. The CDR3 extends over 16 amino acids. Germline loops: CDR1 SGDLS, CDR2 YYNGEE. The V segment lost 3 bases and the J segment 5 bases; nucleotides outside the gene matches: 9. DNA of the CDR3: TGTGCCAGCAGCGGAAGGACAGGGGGCCATTCGGAGACCCAGTACTTC. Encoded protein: CASSGRTGGHSETQYF.

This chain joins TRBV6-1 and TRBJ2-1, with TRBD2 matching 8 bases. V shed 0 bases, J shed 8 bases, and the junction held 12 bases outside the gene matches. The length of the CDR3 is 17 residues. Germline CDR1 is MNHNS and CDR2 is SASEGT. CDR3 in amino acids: CASSEAHRRGAGDEQFF. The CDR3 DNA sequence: TGTGCCAGCAGTGAAGCGCACCGGCGGGGGGCGGGGGATGAGCAGTTCTTC.

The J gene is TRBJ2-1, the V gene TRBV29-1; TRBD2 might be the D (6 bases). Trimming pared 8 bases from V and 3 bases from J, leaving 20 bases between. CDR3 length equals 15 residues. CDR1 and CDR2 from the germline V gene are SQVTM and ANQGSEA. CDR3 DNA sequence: TGCAGCTTCGATCTCCGACTAGAAGACTACAATGAGCAGTTCTTC. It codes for CSFDLRLEDYNEQFF.

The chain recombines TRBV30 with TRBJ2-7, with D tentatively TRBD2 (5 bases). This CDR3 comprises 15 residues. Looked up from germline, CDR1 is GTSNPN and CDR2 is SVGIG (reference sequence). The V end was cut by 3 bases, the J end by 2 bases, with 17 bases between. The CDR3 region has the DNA TGTGCCTGGAGCAAGATAGGAGGCTTTACCTACGAGCAGTACTTC. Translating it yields CAWSKIGGFTYEQYF.

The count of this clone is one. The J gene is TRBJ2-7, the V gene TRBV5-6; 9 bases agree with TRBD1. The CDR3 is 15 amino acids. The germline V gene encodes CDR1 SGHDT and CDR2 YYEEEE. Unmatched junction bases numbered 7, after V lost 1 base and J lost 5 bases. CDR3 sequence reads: CASSLSGDRADEQYF. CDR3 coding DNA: TGTGCCAGCAGCTTGAGTGGGGACAGGGCGGACGAGCAGTACTTC.

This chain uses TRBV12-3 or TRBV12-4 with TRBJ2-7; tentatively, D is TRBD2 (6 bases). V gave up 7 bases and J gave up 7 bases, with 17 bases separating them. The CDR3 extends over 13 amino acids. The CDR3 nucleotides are TGTGCCAGCACCCCGGGACTCCCCTGGGAGCAGTACTTC. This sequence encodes CASTPGLPWEQYF.

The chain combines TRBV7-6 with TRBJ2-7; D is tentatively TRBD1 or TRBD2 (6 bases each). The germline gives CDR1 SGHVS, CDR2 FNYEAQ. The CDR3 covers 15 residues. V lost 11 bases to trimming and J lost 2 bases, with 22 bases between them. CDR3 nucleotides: TGTGCCCCGGGGGCAATCATAGGATTCACCTACGAGCAGTACTTC. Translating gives CAPGAIIGFTYEQYF.

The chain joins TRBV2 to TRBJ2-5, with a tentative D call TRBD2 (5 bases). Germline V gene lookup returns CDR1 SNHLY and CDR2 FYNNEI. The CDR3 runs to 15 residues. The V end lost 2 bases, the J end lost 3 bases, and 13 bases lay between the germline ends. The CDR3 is CASSEIFDGKETQYF. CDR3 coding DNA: TGTGCCAGCAGTGAAATTTTTGACGGGAAAGAGACCCAGTACTTC.

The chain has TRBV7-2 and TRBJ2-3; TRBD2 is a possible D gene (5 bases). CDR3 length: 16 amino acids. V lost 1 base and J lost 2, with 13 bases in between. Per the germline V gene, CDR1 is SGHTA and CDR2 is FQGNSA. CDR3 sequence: CASSLVMGSPTDTQYF. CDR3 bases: TGTGCCAGCAGCTTAGTAATGGGGAGCCCCACAGATACGCAGTATTTT.

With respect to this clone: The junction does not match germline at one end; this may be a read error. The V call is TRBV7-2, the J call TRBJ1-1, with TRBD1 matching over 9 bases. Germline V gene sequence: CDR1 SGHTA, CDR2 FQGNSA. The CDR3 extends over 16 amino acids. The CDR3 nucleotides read TGTGCTAGCAGCACGGGACGGACAGGGGAGGGATCTGAAGCTTTCTTT. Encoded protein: CASSTGRTGEGSEAFF.

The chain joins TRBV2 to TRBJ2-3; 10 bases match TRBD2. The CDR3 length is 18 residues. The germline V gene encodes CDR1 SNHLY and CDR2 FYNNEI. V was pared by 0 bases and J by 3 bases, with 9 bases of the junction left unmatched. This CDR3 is CASSEAGLAGVRTDTQYF. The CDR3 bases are TGTGCCAGCAGTGAAGCTGGCCTAGCGGGGGTGAGAACAGATACGCAGTATTTT.

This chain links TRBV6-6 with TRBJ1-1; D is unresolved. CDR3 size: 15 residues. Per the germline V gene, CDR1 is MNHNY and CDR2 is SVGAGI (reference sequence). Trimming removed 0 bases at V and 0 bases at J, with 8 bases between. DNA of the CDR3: TGTGCCAGCAGTTACTCGGACGGGATGAACACTGAAGCTTTCTTT. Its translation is CASSYSDGMNTEAFF.